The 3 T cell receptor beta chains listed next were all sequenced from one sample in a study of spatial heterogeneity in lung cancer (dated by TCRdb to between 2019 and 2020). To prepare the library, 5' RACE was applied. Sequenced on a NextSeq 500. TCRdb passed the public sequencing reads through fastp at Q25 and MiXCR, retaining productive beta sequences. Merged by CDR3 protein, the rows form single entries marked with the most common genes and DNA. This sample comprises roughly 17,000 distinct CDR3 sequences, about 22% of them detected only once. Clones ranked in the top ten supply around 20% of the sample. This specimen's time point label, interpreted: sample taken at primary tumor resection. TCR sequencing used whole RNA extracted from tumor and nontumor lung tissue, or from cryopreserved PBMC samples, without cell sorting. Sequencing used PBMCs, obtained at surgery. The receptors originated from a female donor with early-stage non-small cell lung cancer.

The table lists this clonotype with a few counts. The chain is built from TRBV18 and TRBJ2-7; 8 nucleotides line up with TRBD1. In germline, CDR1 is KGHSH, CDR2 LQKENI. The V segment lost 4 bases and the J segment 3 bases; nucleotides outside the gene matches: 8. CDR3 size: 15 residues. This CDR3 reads CASSRPGQVNYEQYF. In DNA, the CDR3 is TGTGCCAGCTCACGACCGGGACAGGTGAACTACGAGCAGTACTTC.

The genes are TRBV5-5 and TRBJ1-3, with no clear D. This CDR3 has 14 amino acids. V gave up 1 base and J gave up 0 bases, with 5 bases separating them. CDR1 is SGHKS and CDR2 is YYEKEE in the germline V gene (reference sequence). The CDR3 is CASSLLVSGNTIYF. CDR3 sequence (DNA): TGTGCCAGCAGCTTGCTCGTCTCTGGAAACACCATATATTTT.

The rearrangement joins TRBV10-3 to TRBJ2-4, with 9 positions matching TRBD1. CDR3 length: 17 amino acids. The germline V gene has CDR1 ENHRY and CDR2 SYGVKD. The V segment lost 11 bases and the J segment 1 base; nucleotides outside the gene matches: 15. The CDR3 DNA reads TGTGCCTCCAAGGGGGGGACAGGGAAAGGGGCCAAAAACATTCAGTACTTC. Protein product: CASKGGTGKGAKNIQYF.